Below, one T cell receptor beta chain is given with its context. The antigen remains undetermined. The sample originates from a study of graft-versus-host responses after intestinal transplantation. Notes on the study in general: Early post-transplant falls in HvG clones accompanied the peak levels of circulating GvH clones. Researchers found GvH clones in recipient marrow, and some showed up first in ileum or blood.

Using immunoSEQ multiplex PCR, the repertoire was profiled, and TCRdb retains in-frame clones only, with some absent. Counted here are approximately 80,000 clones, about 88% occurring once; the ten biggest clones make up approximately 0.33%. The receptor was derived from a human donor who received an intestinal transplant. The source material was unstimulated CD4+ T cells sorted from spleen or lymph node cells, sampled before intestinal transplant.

The DNA of the CDR3 is TGTGCCAGCAGTTTTCGGACAGGGCCCCAAGGAGCCTATAATTCACCCCTCCACTTT. Encoded protein: CASSFRTGPQGAYNSPLHF. The V call is TRBV27, the J call TRBJ1-6; TRBD1 matches at 8 bases. Germline V gives CDR1 MNHEY, CDR2 SMNVEV (reference sequence). This CDR3 has 19 residues. The trim removed 3 bases at V and 2 bases at J, leaving 12 bases unmatched.